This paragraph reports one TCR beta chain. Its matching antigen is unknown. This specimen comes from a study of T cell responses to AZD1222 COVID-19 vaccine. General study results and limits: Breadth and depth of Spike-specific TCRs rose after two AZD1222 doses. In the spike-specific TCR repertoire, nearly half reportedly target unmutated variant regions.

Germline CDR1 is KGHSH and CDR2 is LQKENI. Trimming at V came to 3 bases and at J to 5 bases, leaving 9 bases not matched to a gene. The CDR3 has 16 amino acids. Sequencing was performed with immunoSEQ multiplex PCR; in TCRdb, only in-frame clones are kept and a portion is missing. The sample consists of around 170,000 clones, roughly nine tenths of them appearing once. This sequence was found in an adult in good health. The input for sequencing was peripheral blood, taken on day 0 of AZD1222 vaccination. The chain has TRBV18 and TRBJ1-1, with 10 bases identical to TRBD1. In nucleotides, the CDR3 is TGTGCCAGCTCACCGGATCGACAGGGGGCAGGTACTGAAGCTTTCTTT. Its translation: CASSPDRQGAGTEAFF.